The rows below give T cell receptor beta chains drawn from one sample of a study of blood T cell repertoires in COVID-19. Sequencing used immunoSEQ multiplex PCR; TCRdb keeps in-frame clones, though not all of them. Of around 41,000 clones listed, approximately 84% are singletons. The sample taken for sequencing was peripheral blood. The receptors originated from a human donor in a cohort sampled during active COVID-19. CDR3s leave out the opening cysteine and the closing phenylalanine or tryptophan.

j_call v_call cdr3_aa
TRBJ1-5 TRBV6-1 ASSESGSGPQH
TRBJ2-4 TRBV28 ASSSGGTAKNIQY
TRBJ1-3 TRBV6-6 ASSYPGSTGNTIY
TRBJ2-7 TRBV7-9 ASSLGTGSYEQY
TRBJ1-2 TRBV6-1 ASRSYDRSGGYT
TRBJ2-1 TRBV5-4 ASSSTLLAGGPNEQF
TRBJ2-1 TRBV5-1 ASSLGPDRSSYNEQF
TRBJ2-7 TRBV5-4 ASSIGSGALNYEQY
TRBJ2-7 TRBV21-1 ASSKRTGDPEQY
TRBJ2-1 TRBV6-6 ASKGGAGHEQF
TRBJ1-2 TRBV5-1 ASSPGVSGVSRRGYT
TRBJ2-3 TRBV2 ASSGPAGVVTDTQY
TRBJ2-1 TRBV10-3 AISEQGGMKQF
TRBJ1-3 TRBV7-6 ASSSSGQVSGNTIY
TRBJ1-2 TRBV25-1 ASSLRGLGYT
TRBJ2-7 TRBV19 ASTPVHRAPYEQY
TRBJ2-2 TRBV25-1 ASSEPGVNTGELF
TRBJ2-3 TRBV7-8 ASSPSGAGTDTQY
TRBJ2-3 TRBV7-9 ASSYRQGATDTQY
TRBJ2-1 TRBV7-9 ASSSDRGSNEQF
TRBJ2-3 TRBV29-1 SVGGTGGTDTQY
TRBJ2-1 TRBV10-1 ASSGDGGATEQF
TRBJ2-3 TRBV3-1/TRBV3-2 ASAQRRAGDTDTQY
TRBJ2-3 TRBV5-1 ASSFKTSGGASTDTQY
TRBJ2-1 TRBV11-2 ASSLGLANEQF
TRBJ2-7 TRBV10-3 AISESQSYEQY
TRBJ2-5 TRBV4-1 ASSRGGQETQY
TRBJ1-3 TRBV12-5 ASGRTGSSRDTIY
TRBJ2-7 TRBV18 ASSLQEGGPSEQY
TRBJ1-1 TRBV7-3 ASSLTPVNTEAF
TRBJ2-1 TRBV7-8 ASSPLTSGGLYNEQF
TRBJ1-1 TRBV29-1 SGGQGITEAF
TRBJ1-1 TRBV5-1 ASSGQGSLNTEAF
TRBJ1-6 TRBV11-2 ASSLGDSSEPLH
TRBJ2-7 TRBV6-5 ASKSRGAGAYEQY
TRBJ2-3 TRBV11-3 ASSLALATDTQY
TRBJ1-2 TRBV28 ASSFSGVGGYT
TRBJ2-1 TRBV29-1 SVDSGDNEQF
TRBJ2-2 TRBV27 ASKVGGGGTGELF
TRBJ2-2 TRBV5-6 ASSQDRGWFGELF
TRBJ2-7 TRBV11-2 ASSIMGRGRFSEQY
TRBJ1-2 TRBV19 ASNRQWDGGYGYT
TRBJ1-2 TRBV12-3/TRBV12-4 ASRGALGYT
TRBJ2-4 TRBV27 ASSSLWDPVRGGIQY
TRBJ2-7 TRBV18 ASSGRGTGGDEQY
TRBJ2-7 TRBV7-2 ASRAGTGDYEQY
TRBJ2-5 TRBV7-6 ASSPRAGGTQY
TRBJ2-5 TRBV7-3 ASSFDYGETQY
TRBJ2-5 TRBV6-5 ASSPQPGHGETQY
TRBJ2-7 TRBV2 ASNLRGDEQY
TRBJ1-2 TRBV15 ATSRDMRQGSGYT
TRBJ1-1 TRBV2 ASTKLGGNTEAF
TRBJ2-7 TRBV2 AILRGTTYEQY